Below are 19 T cell receptor beta chains sequenced from a single sample in a study of T cells in Graves' hyperthyroidism and ophthalmopathy. Using RNA transcripts as the source, TCR beta CDR3 regions were amplified. Using the HTBI primer set, a first-round RT-PCR was run on the TCR CDR3. Via MiXCR, TCRdb re-called the multiplex PCR reads, giving one row per CDR3 protein. The sample records over 500,000 distinct CDR3 sequences, 40% to 50% being singletons. The sample comprised peripheral blood or thyroid tissue (not recorded which). Receptor source: an adult woman with Graves' disease, either hyperthyroidism or ophthalmopathy (not recorded which).

This clonotype was counted at least ten times. This chain links TRBV29-1 with TRBJ1-1, with TRBD1 matching 7 bases. This CDR3 has 13 residues. From germline, CDR1 is SQVTM and CDR2 ANQGSEA. V was pared by 4 bases and J by 4 bases, with 6 bases of the junction left unmatched. The CDR3 DNA sequence: TGCAGCGTTGTGGAGGGGGCGAGCACTGAAGCTTTCTTT. Its translation is CSVVEGASTEAFF. The complete variable domain, with remaining parts taken from reference TRBV29-1 and TRBJ1-1, reads SAVISQKPSRDICQRGTSLTIQCQVDSQVTMMFWYRQQPGQSLTLIATANQGSEATYESGFVIDKFPISRPNLTFSTLTVSNMSPEDSSIYLCSVVEGASTEAFFGQGTRLTVV.

This rearrangement joins TRBV5-1 to TRBJ1-1; D not resolved. Trimming cost V 0 bases and J 5 bases, with 14 bases left between them. The CDR3 spans 15 residues. Germline loops: CDR1 SGHRS, CDR2 YFSETQ. The CDR3 DNA reads as TGCGCCAGCAGCTTGGGAGCGGGAGGGCCAACTGAAGCTTTCTTT. Amino acid sequence: CASSLGAGGPTEAFF.

This clonotype was seen more than once but under ten times. The chain is built from TRBV19 and TRBJ1-1; TRBD1 might be the D (5 bases). This CDR3 region has 15 residues. Deletions cut 5 bases from V and 2 bases from J, with 15 bases between. Per germline, CDR1 LNHDA and CDR2 SQIVND (reference sequence). The CDR3 loop reads CASSQGFSGNTEAFF. The DNA for the CDR3 is TGTGCCAGTAGTCAGGGCTTTTCCGGAAACACTGAAGCTTTCTTT. The full variable domain, completed using reference TRBV19 and TRBJ1-1, is DGGITQSPKYLFRKEGQNVTLSCEQNLNHDAMYWYRQDPGQGLRLIYYSQIVNDFQKGDIAEGYSVSREKKESFPLTVTSAQKNPTAFYLCASSQGFSGNTEAFFGQGTRLTVV.

This clonotype was recorded a few times. The rearrangement uses TRBV7-9 and TRBJ2-7, with TRBD2 matching 9 bases. V gave up 4 bases and J gave up 4 bases; unmatched junction bases: 11. The CDR3 sequence is 16 residues long. The germline CDR1 and CDR2 sequences are SEHNR and FQNEAQ (reference sequence). CDR3 sequence reads: CASSSAWPSGIYEQYF. In nucleotides, the CDR3 is TGTGCCAGCAGCTCCGCCTGGCCTAGCGGGATTTACGAGCAGTACTTC. Complete variable domain (other parts from reference TRBV7-9 and TRBJ2-7): DTGVSQNPRHKITKRGQNVTFRCDPISEHNRLYWYRQTLGQGPEFLTYFQNEAQLEKSRLLSDRFSAERPKGSFSTLEIQRTEQGDSAMYLCASSSAWPSGIYEQYFGPGTRLTVT.

The DNA for the CDR3 is TGTGCCAGCAGCTTTCTTCGGGACAGGAACTACGAGCAGTACTTC. Translation gives CASSFLRDRNYEQYF. This chain uses TRBV7-2 with TRBJ2-7; 8 bases are shared with TRBD1. V was pared by 3 bases and J by 3 bases, with 7 bases of the junction left unmatched. Germline lookup yields CDR1 SGHTA and CDR2 FQGNSA. The CDR3 has 15 residues.

This clonotype came up many times. The V gene is TRBV5-4, the J gene TRBJ1-4, with 7 positions matching TRBD1. CDR1 is SGHNT, CDR2 YYREEE, per germline (reference sequence). V trimming: 4 bases; J trimming: 4 bases; junction bases outside the gene matches: 7. CDR3 length equals 15 residues. CDR3: CASSPTTGINEKLFF. In nucleotides, the CDR3 is TGTGCCAGCAGCCCTACGACAGGGATTAATGAAAAACTGTTTTTT.

The CDR3 loop is CASSSAAETQYF. The CDR3 DNA reads as TGTGCCAGCAGCTCTGCCGCAGAGACCCAGTACTTC. This chain joins TRBV5-6 and TRBJ2-5; D uncertain. CDR1 is SGHDT, CDR2 YYEEEE, per germline. The CDR3 is 12 residues long. Trimming took 3 bases from V and 4 from J, leaving 7 bases between them. Looking up the rest from reference TRBV5-6 and TRBJ2-5 gives the full variable domain: DAGVTQSPTHLIKTRGQQVTLRCSPKSGHDTVSWYQQALGQGPQFIFQYYEEEERQRGNFPDRFSGHQFPNYSSELNVNALLLGDSALYLCASSSAAETQYFGPGTRLLVL.

V is TRBV29-1 and J is TRBJ2-5; D may correspond to TRBD1 or TRBD2 (5 bases each). The CDR3 covers 13 residues. Germline assignment: CDR1 SQVTM and CDR2 ANQGSEA. The V and J ends lost 1 base and 4 bases respectively, with 10 bases between them. The chain's CDR3 is CSVEVPGAETQYF. The CDR3 DNA reads as TGCAGCGTTGAAGTGCCCGGGGCAGAGACCCAGTACTTC.

In its sample, this clonotype was seen once. Mismatch with germline at one junction end may stem from a read error. The chain links TRBV25-1 to TRBJ1-2; 7 bases fit TRBD1. The CDR3 extends over 14 amino acids. Germline V lookup: CDR1 MGHDK, CDR2 SYGVNS. The DNA of the CDR3 is TGTGCCTGCAGTGCTTACGACAGGGACTATGGCTACACCTTC. Translated: CACSAYDRDYGYTF.

In this sample, this clonotype turned up many times. This sequence joins TRBV9 and TRBJ2-5; D ambiguous. Per germline, CDR1 SGDLS and CDR2 YYNGEE. There are 11 residues in the CDR3. The V end lost 2 bases, the J end lost 1 base, and 0 bases lay between the germline ends. The DNA for the CDR3 is TGTGCCAGCAGCGTCCAAGAGACCCAGTACTTC. Amino acids: CASSVQETQYF. Drawing the rest from reference TRBV9 and TRBJ2-5, the complete variable domain is DSGVTQTPKHLITATGQRVTLRCSPRSGDLSVYWYQQSLDQGLQFLIQYYNGEERAKGNILERFSAQQFPDLHSELNLSSLELGDSALYFCASSVQETQYFGPGTRLLVL.

This chain links TRBV5-1 with TRBJ1-4; TRBD1 matches at 7 bases. Germline CDR1 SGHRS, CDR2 YFSETQ. The CDR3 length is 14 residues. The V segment lost 7 bases and the J segment 5 bases; nucleotides outside the gene matches: 8. The CDR3 nucleotides read TGCGCCAGCGGGCCGGGACAGCAAAATGAAAAACTGTTTTTT. It translates to CASGPGQQNEKLFF.

V usage is TRBV7-9 and J usage is TRBJ2-1, with D tentatively TRBD2 (7 bases). Germline V gene lookup returns CDR1 SEHNR and CDR2 FQNEAQ (reference sequence). The CDR3 is made up of 13 amino acids. The ends were cut back, 5 bases at V and 7 bases at J, with 12 bases in the middle. CDR3 DNA sequence: TGTGCCAGCAGCCTACAGGGAGGGAATGAGCAGTTCTTC. This gives the protein CASSLQGGNEQFF.

The rearrangement joins TRBV12-3 or TRBV12-4 to TRBJ1-6, with TRBD1 matching over 8 bases. Germline trimming cut 9 bases from V and 6 bases from J; bases unmatched to any gene: 4. The CDR3 spans 13 residues. CDR3 amino acids: CASWTGPNSPLHF. DNA of the CDR3: TGTGCCAGTTGGACAGGGCCTAATTCACCCCTCCACTTT.

The table lists this clonotype with many counts. The V gene is TRBV20-1, the J gene TRBJ1-3; D is unresolved. The V gene lost 1 base and the J gene lost 0 bases, with 7 bases spanning the gap. This CDR3 is built from 14 residues. Germline CDR1 and CDR2: DFQATT and SNEGSKA (reference sequence). CDR3 sequence: CSARAPGSGNTIYF. The DNA for the CDR3 is TGCAGTGCTAGAGCCCCCGGCTCTGGAAACACCATATATTTT.

V usage is TRBV5-1 and J usage is TRBJ2-2; D possibly matches TRBD1 or TRBD2 (5 bases each). The germline CDR1 and CDR2 sequences are SGHRS and YFSETQ. The CDR3 sequence is 15 residues long. The V and J ends lost 4 bases and 4 bases respectively, with 14 bases between them. CDR3 sequence (DNA): TGCGCCAGCAGCCGAGTCGGGACCCCCACCGGGGAGCTGTTTTTT. Its protein is CASSRVGTPTGELFF.

The sample holds many counts of this clonotype. The J gene is TRBJ2-7, the V gene TRBV7-2; 8 nucleotides agree with TRBD2. The trim removed 4 bases at V and 2 bases at J, leaving 4 bases unmatched. Germline V gene lookup returns CDR1 SGHTA and CDR2 FQGNSA. The CDR3 spans 14 residues. The CDR3 bases are TGTGCCAGCAGCTATCTACTAGCGGCCTACGAGCAGTACTTC. Protein sequence: CASSYLLAAYEQYF.

This clonotype came up many times. The V and J genes are TRBV5-1 and TRBJ2-2; 10 nucleotides line up with TRBD2. Looked up from germline, CDR1 is SGHRS and CDR2 is YFSETQ. V was clipped by 4 bases and J by 5 bases; unmatched bases: 8. The CDR3 has 16 residues. This chain's CDR3 is CASSLIAGGGTGELFF. The CDR3 region has the DNA TGCGCCAGCAGCCTAATAGCGGGAGGTGGGACCGGGGAGCTGTTTTTT.

V and J are TRBV11-2 and TRBJ2-7; the match to TRBD1 covers 7 bases. The V gene end was trimmed by 5 bases and the J gene end by 2 bases; junction bases not matched to a gene: 6. Germline CDR1 and CDR2: SGHAT and FQNNGV. This CDR3 comprises 14 residues. The CDR3 loop is CASSATGRAYEQYF. The CDR3 DNA reads as TGTGCCAGCAGCGCGACAGGGAGAGCCTACGAGCAGTACTTC.

CDR3 region: CASSIGAYYEQYF. The CDR3 DNA reads TGTGCCAGTAGTATAGGGGCCTACTACGAGCAGTACTTC. J is TRBJ2-7 and V is TRBV19; no clear D gene. CDR1 LNHDA and CDR2 SQIVND come from the germline V gene (reference sequence). The V gene lost 1 base and the J gene lost 3 bases, with 7 bases spanning the gap. This CDR3 region has 13 residues.